The 13 T cell receptor beta chains presented below share a single source sample, sequenced in a study of blood T cell repertoires in COVID-19. Sequencing was performed with immunoSEQ multiplex PCR; in TCRdb, only in-frame clones are kept and a portion is missing. The repertoire has about 230,000 clones, 65% to 85% of them found once; the top ten carry 4.4%. Sample: peripheral blood. The receptors stem from a man aged 50-59 years with active or convalescent COVID-19.

The chain carries TRBV30 and TRBJ2-2; perhaps TRBD2 as D (6 bases). CDR3 length: 15 residues. The germline V gene has CDR1 GTSNPN and CDR2 SVGIG (reference sequence). Trimming removed 1 base at V and 6 bases at J, with 15 bases between. The CDR3 region has the DNA TGTGCCTGGAGTGGCCGGACTACGGGGGCCGGGGAGCTGTTTTTT. Translated: CAWSGRTTGAGELFF.

CDR3 nucleotide sequence: TGCAGCGTTGTAACAGGGAGAAACTATGGCTACACCTTC. Residues: CSVVTGRNYGYTF. The chain is built from TRBV29-1 and TRBJ1-2; possibly TRBD1 for D (6 bases). The CDR3 is 13 amino acids. V shed 4 bases and J shed 2 bases, with 11 bases lying between them. Per germline, CDR1 SQVTM and CDR2 ANQGSEA.

The chain carries TRBV14 and TRBJ1-1; TRBD1 is a possible D gene (6 bases). V was clipped by 1 base and J by 1 base, with 10 bases between them. The CDR3 has 15 residues. Germline V gene data show CDR1 as SGHDN and CDR2 as FVKESK. CDR3 nucleotides: TGTGCCAGCAGCCAAGTAACAGGGTCGAACACTGAAGCTTTCTTT. Protein sequence: CASSQVTGSNTEAFF.

CDR3 loop: CASSLSYSNQPQHF. The DNA of the CDR3 is TGTGCCAGCAGCTTGTCCTATAGCAATCAGCCCCAGCATTTT. V gene TRBV5-6 combines with J gene TRBJ1-5; no clear D gene. Germline CDR1 is SGHDT and CDR2 is YYEEEE. V was cut by 1 base and J by 0 bases, with 5 bases left in between. CDR3 length equals 14 residues.

This chain links TRBV5-6 with TRBJ1-1; D is unclear. The V gene's germline CDR1 is SGHDT and CDR2 YYEEEE. Trimming stripped 0 bases from V and 5 bases from J, with 11 bases between. The CDR3 is 14 residues long. In nucleotides, the CDR3 is TGTGCCAGCAGCTTGGTAATACGGGGAACTGAAGCTTTCTTT. Its translation: CASSLVIRGTEAFF. Complete variable domain (other parts from reference TRBV5-6 and TRBJ1-1): DAGVTQSPTHLIKTRGQQVTLRCSPKSGHDTVSWYQQALGQGPQFIFQYYEEEERQRGNFPDRFSGHQFPNYSSELNVNALLLGDSALYLCASSLVIRGTEAFFGQGTRLTVV.

The CDR3 protein is CASKGAYEQYF. The DNA of the CDR3 is TGTGCCAGCAAGGGGGCCTACGAGCAGTACTTC. The chain links TRBV3-1 (or the pseudogene TRBV3-2) to TRBJ2-7, with D maybe TRBD1 (6 bases). Germline V gives CDR1 LGHDT, CDR2 YNNKEL (reference sequence). The CDR3 runs 11 residues. V was clipped by 7 bases and J by 2 bases, with 6 bases between them.

The chain is built from TRBV5-1 and TRBJ1-1; 10 bases fit TRBD1. This CDR3 region has 14 residues. Germline CDR1 is SGHRS and CDR2 is YFSETQ. J lost 3 bases, V lost 5 bases, and 4 bases had no gene match. In DNA, the CDR3 is TGCGCCAGCAGTCACGGGACAGGGGACACTGAAGCTTTCTTT. Translation gives CASSHGTGDTEAFF.

The chain links TRBV4-2 to TRBJ2-1, with a tentative D call TRBD1 (6 bases). Trimming shortened V by 0 bases and J by 1 base, and 16 bases separated the two germline ends. The germline V gene encodes CDR1 LGHNA and CDR2 YNFKEQ. This CDR3 comprises 18 residues. CDR3 coding DNA: TGTGCCAGCAGCCAAGATTTCTTTCAAGGGGGATCCTACAATGAGCAGTTCTTC. It specifies CASSQDFFQGGSYNEQFF.

This clone was picked up one time. The chain is built from TRBV20-1 and TRBJ2-7; TRBD1 matches at 11 bases. V was clipped by 3 bases and J by 5 bases; unmatched bases: 6. CDR3 length: 14 amino acids. Per the germline V gene, CDR1 is DFQATT and CDR2 is SNEGSKA (reference sequence). CDR3: CSASAGQGGDEQYF. For the CDR3, the DNA is TGCAGTGCTAGTGCGGGACAGGGGGGGGACGAGCAGTACTTC.

This clone came up once. The chain joins TRBV5-1 to TRBJ1-2, with D possibly matching TRBD1 (6 bases). Germline values: CDR1 SGHRS, CDR2 YFSETQ. The ends were cut back, 4 bases at V and 7 bases at J, with 14 bases in the middle. The CDR3 has 13 residues. The CDR3, as DNA: TGCGCCAGCAGCGCTGACAGGACCGGTGGCTACACCTTC. This encodes CASSADRTGGYTF.

The gene calls are TRBV14 and TRBJ2-7; 12 positions match TRBD2. The trim removed 4 bases at V and 5 bases at J, leaving 3 bases unmatched. Germline V gene sequence: CDR1 SGHDN, CDR2 FVKESK. CDR3 size: 14 residues. The CDR3 loop reads CASSLRLAGDEQYF. The CDR3 DNA sequence: TGTGCCAGCAGCCTTCGACTAGCGGGGGACGAGCAGTACTTC.

The chain employs TRBV13 and TRBJ2-3, with 14 bases aligning to TRBD2. The CDR3 is made up of 18 amino acids. Trimming at V came to 2 bases and at J to 4 bases, leaving 8 bases not matched to a gene. Germline CDR1 PRHDT, CDR2 FYEKMQ (reference sequence). This CDR3 reads CASSLSSTSGGAADTQYF. The DNA for the CDR3 is TGTGCCAGCAGCTTAAGTTCGACTAGCGGGGGGGCAGCAGATACGCAGTATTTT. Drawing the rest from reference TRBV13 and TRBJ2-3, the complete variable domain is AAGVIQSPRHLIKEKRETATLKCYPIPRHDTVYWYQQGPGQDPQFLISFYEKMQSDKGSIPDRFSAQQFSDYHSELNMSSLELGDSALYFCASSLSSTSGGAADTQYFGPGTRLTVL.

This rearrangement joins TRBV5-1 to TRBJ2-3; 7 nucleotides align to TRBD2. The CDR3 totals 15 residues. The junction had 3 bases not matched to a gene; V was cut back by 0 bases and J by 2 bases. Germline V gene lookup returns CDR1 SGHRS and CDR2 YFSETQ. The CDR3 is CASSLGGLSTDTQYF. As DNA, the CDR3 is TGCGCCAGCAGCTTGGGGGGACTATCCACAGATACGCAGTATTTT.